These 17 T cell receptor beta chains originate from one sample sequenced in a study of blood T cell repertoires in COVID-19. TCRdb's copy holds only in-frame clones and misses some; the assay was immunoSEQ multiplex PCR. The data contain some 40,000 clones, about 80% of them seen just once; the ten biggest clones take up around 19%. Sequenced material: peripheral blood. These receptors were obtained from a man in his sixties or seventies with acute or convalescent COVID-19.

DNA of the CDR3: TGTGCCAGCAGTTACAATAGGGGAGGTCTTGGAAACACCATATATTTT. As protein: CASSYNRGGLGNTIYF. The rearrangement links TRBV6-5 to TRBJ1-3, with a possible D match to TRBD1 (5 bases). Germline V gene lookup returns CDR1 MNHEY and CDR2 SVGAGI. The CDR3 length is 16 residues. V dropped 2 bases and J dropped 3 bases, with 14 bases sitting between them.

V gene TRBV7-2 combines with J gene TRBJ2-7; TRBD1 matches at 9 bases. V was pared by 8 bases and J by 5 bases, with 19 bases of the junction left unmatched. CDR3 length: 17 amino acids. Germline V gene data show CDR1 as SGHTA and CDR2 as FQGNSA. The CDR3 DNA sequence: TGTGCCAGCCTAGGGGGACTATCACAGGGGGCGTGGAACGAGCAGTACTTC. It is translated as CASLGGLSQGAWNEQYF.

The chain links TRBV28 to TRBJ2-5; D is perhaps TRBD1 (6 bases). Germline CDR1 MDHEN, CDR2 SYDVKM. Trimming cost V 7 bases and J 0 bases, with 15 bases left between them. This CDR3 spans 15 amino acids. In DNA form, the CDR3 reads TGTGCCAGCAAAAGCCCCTGGACAGACCAAGAGACCCAGTACTTC. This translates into CASKSPWTDQETQYF.

In DNA form, the CDR3 reads TGTGCCAGCAGCTTATCCGGACAGATGAACACTGAAGCTTTCTTT. This codes for CASSLSGQMNTEAFF. This rearrangement joins TRBV7-3 to TRBJ1-1, with a possible D match to TRBD1 (6 bases). The CDR3 is 15 amino acids. Trimming removed 2 bases from V and 0 bases from J, with 10 bases in between. In germline, CDR1 is SGHTA, CDR2 FQGTGA.

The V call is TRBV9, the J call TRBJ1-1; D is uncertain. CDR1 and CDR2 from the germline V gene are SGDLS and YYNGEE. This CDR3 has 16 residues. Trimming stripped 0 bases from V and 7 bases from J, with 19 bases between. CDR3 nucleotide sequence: TGTGCCAGCAGCGTAGGACCGGGAGCGGGCCGAGGTGAAGCTTTCTTT. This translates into CASSVGPGAGRGEAFF.

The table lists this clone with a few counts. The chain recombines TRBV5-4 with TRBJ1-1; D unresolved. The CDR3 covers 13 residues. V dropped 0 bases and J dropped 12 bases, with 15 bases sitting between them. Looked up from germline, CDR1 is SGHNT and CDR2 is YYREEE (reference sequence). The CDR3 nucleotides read TGTGCCAGCAGCTTGGGGGGAAGCGGCGAATCTTTCTTT. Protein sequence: CASSLGGSGESFF.

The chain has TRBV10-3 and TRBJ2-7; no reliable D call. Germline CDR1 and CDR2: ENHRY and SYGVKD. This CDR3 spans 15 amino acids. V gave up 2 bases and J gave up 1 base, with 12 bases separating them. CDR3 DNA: TGTGCCATCAGTGAGCCGAGAACTGAATCCTACGAGCAGTACTTC. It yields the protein CAISEPRTESYEQYF.

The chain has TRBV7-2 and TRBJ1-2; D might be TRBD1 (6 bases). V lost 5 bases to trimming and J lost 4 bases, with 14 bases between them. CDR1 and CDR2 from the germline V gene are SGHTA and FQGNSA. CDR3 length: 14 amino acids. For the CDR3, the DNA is TGTGCCAGCAGCACGCCGACAGGAGGCTATGGCTACACCTTC. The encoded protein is CASSTPTGGYGYTF.

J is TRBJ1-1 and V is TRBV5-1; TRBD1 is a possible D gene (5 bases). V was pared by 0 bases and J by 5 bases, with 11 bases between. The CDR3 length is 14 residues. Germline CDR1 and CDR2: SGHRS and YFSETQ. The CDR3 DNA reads TGCGCCAGCAGCTTGGAAAAGGGGCGTACTGAAGCTTTCTTT. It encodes CASSLEKGRTEAFF.

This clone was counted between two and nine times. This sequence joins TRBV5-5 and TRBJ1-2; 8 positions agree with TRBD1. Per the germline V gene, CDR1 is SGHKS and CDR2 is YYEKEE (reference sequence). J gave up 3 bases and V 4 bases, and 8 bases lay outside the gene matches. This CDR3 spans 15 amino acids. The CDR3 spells CASSPQGAADYGYTF. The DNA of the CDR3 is TGTGCCAGCAGCCCCCAGGGGGCGGCGGACTATGGCTACACCTTC.

The CDR3 spells CATDTSTGELFF. DNA for the CDR3: TGTGCCACAGACACTTCCACCGGGGAGCTGTTTTTT. The V call is TRBV28, the J call TRBJ2-2; no reliable D call. The CDR3 runs to 12 residues. V lost 10 bases and J lost 4, with 10 bases in between. Per germline, CDR1 MDHEN and CDR2 SYDVKM.

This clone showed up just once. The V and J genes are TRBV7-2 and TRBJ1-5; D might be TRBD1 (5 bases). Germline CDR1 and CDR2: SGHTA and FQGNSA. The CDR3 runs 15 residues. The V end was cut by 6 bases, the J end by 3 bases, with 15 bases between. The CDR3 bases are TGTGCCAGCAGAAGTATGGCGGGGACCAATCAGCCCCAGCATTTT. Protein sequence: CASRSMAGTNQPQHF. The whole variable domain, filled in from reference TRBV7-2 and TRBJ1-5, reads GAGVSQSPSNKVTEKGKDVELRCDPISGHTALYWYRQSLGQGLEFLIYFQGNSAPDKSGLPSDRFSAERTGGSVSTLTIQRTQQEDSAVYLCASRSMAGTNQPQHFGDGTRLSIL.

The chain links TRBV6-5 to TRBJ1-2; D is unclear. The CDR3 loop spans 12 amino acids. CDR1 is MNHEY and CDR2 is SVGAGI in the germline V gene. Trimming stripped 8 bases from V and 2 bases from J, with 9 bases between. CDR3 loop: CASQTINYGYTF. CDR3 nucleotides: TGTGCCAGCCAGACTATAAACTATGGCTACACCTTC.

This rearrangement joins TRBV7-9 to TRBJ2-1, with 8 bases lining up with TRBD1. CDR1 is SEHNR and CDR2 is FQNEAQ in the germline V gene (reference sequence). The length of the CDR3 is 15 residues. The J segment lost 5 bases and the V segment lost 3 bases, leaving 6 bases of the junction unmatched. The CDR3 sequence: CASSFAGTGNNEQFF. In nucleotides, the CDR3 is TGTGCCAGCAGCTTCGCCGGGACAGGAAACAATGAGCAGTTCTTC. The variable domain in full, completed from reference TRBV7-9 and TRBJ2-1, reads DTGVSQNPRHKITKRGQNVTFRCDPISEHNRLYWYRQTLGQGPEFLTYFQNEAQLEKSRLLSDRFSAERPKGSFSTLEIQRTEQGDSAMYLCASSFAGTGNNEQFFGPGTRLTVL.

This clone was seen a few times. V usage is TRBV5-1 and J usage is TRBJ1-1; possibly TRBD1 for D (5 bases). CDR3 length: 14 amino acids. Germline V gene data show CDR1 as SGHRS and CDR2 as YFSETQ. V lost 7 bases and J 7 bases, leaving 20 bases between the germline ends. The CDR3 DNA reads TGCGCCAGCGGCCCCGGGGGACTAAATCATGAAGCTTTCTTT. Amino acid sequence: CASGPGGLNHEAFF.

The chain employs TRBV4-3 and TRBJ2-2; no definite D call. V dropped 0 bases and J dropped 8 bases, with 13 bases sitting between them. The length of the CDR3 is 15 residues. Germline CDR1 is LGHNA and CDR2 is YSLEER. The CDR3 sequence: CASSQEVGPTGELFF. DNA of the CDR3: TGCGCCAGCAGCCAAGAGGTGGGCCCGACAGGGGAGCTGTTTTTT.

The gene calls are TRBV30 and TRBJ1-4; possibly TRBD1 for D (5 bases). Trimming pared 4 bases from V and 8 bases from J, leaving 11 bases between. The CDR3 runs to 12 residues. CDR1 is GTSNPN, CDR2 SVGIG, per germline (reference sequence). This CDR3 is CAWKGNWEKLFF. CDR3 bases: TGTGCCTGGAAGGGGAATTGGGAAAAACTGTTTTTT.